Following are 32 T cell receptor beta chains from one sample sequenced in a study of CD8+ T cells in alopecia areata. Reverse transcription of extracted RNA yielded cDNA, which provided the sequencing template. TCRdb's table, derived via immunoSEQ multiplex PCR, lists solely in-frame clones and lacks some. The sample lists roughly 110,000 clones; 50% to 65% were seen once. Treatment reported: oral pan-JAK inhibitor, 5-10 mg twice daily. The source was CD4+ T cells sorted from blood, collected at week 24, from a patient treated with tofacitinib. The source of these receptors is a human donor with alopecia areata.

This clone has more than one count but fewer than ten. V and J are TRBV6-6 and TRBJ2-3; no clear D. V was cut by 3 bases and J by 2 bases, with 15 bases left in between. This CDR3 is built from 16 residues. The germline gives CDR1 MNHNY, CDR2 SVGAGI (reference sequence). The CDR3 DNA sequence: TGTGCCAGCAGTTATGACCCATCTCTGGTCACAGATACGCAGTATTTT. Translated: CASSYDPSLVTDTQYF.

The V and J genes are TRBV25-1 and TRBJ1-6; D remains ambiguous. V dropped 9 bases and J dropped 7 bases, with 22 bases sitting between them. Germline-derived CDR1 and CDR2 are MGHDK and SYGVNS. The CDR3 length is 16 residues. Here the CDR3 reads CASQFIVGSPNSPLHF. CDR3 in DNA: TGTGCCAGTCAGTTCATAGTGGGTTCTCCGAATTCACCCCTCCACTTT.

J is TRBJ2-7 and V is TRBV19; D is ambiguous. This CDR3 comprises 14 residues. With 7 bases removed from V and 5 bases from J, the gap between germline ends came to 18 bases. Germline V gene data show CDR1 as LNHDA and CDR2 as SQIVND (reference sequence). The CDR3 loop reads CASNSGPGPHEQYF. The DNA for the CDR3 is TGTGCCAGTAACTCCGGGCCCGGCCCCCACGAGCAGTACTTC. Supplemented by reference TRBV19 and TRBJ2-7, the full variable domain reads DGGITQSPKYLFRKEGQNVTLSCEQNLNHDAMYWYRQDPGQGLRLIYYSQIVNDFQKGDIAEGYSVSREKKESFPLTVTSAQKNPTAFYLCASNSGPGPHEQYFGPGTRLTVT.

The table lists this clone with a count of one. The chain links TRBV5-1 to TRBJ2-5; D is unclear. Per the germline V gene, CDR1 is SGHRS and CDR2 is YFSETQ. This CDR3 region has 14 residues. Trimming took off 3 bases at V and 4 bases at J, with 13 bases between the two ends. CDR3 in DNA: TGCGCCAGCAGCTCGACCCCACAAGGAGAGACCCAGTACTTC. This sequence encodes CASSSTPQGETQYF.

This clone was observed once. V and J are TRBV10-3 and TRBJ2-6; D remains ambiguous. Germline CDR1 reads ENHRY; CDR2 reads SYGVKD. V was shortened by 0 bases and J by 0 bases, with 9 bases between the two germline ends. The CDR3 contains 17 residues. The CDR3 DNA is TGTGCCATCAGTGAGTCGGATGTGAGCTCTGGGGCCAACGTCCTGACTTTC. This sequence encodes CAISESDVSSGANVLTF.

This clone was detected a few times. A read error may account for a junction end that differs from germline. The chain links TRBV19 to TRBJ2-1, with TRBD2 identical over 11 bases. There are 17 residues in the CDR3. Per the germline V gene, CDR1 is LNHDA and CDR2 is SQIVND (reference sequence). The CDR3, as DNA: TGTGCCAGTAGTATAAGGCTTCGGACTAGCGGGTACAATGAGCAGCTCTTC. Amino acid sequence: CASSIRLRTSGYNEQLF.

The chain is built from TRBV18 and TRBJ1-2, with D hard to call. V shed 2 bases and J shed 3 bases, with 10 bases lying between them. Germline V gives CDR1 KGHSH, CDR2 LQKENI. This CDR3 spans 14 amino acids. CDR3 nucleotides: TGTGCCAGCTCACCAAGGGTCCTCGACTATGGCTACACCTTC. It yields the protein CASSPRVLDYGYTF.

On this clone: Mismatch with germline at one junction end may stem from a read error. The V and J genes are TRBV6-5 and TRBJ1-4, with D uncertain. The CDR3 contains 11 residues. The germline V gene has CDR1 MNHEY and CDR2 SVGAGI. The CDR3, as DNA: TGTGCCAGCAGCTACTACGGAAAACTGTTTTTT. Translated, it gives CASSYYGKLFF.

The rearrangement links TRBV5-1 to TRBJ2-5; perhaps TRBD2 as D (5 bases). CDR1 SGHRS and CDR2 YFSETQ come from the germline V gene. Trimming shortened V by 1 base and J by 5 bases, and 9 bases separated the two germline ends. The CDR3 consists of 13 residues. CDR3 DNA sequence: TGCGCCAGCAGCTTGATGGGAGCGGAGACCCAGTACTTC. Its protein product is CASSLMGAETQYF.

J is TRBJ2-1 and V is TRBV4-2, with D unclear. CDR3 size: 16 residues. Trimming pared 0 bases from V and 0 bases from J, leaving 9 bases between. The germline V gene has CDR1 LGHNA and CDR2 YNFKEQ. The CDR3 is CASSQELPSSYNEQFF. The CDR3 bases are TGTGCCAGCAGCCAAGAACTCCCGAGCTCCTACAATGAGCAGTTCTTC.

The chain couples TRBV6-1 to TRBJ2-4, with D perhaps TRBD1 (5 bases). There are 12 residues in the CDR3. V was cut by 6 bases and J by 7 bases, with 10 bases left in between. The germline V gene encodes CDR1 MNHNS and CDR2 SASEGT. CDR3 amino acids: CASRDSGNIQYF. DNA of the CDR3: TGTGCCAGCAGGGATTCAGGGAACATTCAGTACTTC.

The V call is TRBV29-1, the J call TRBJ2-3; no firm D call. V lost 8 bases and J lost 0, with 9 bases in between. The germline V gene has CDR1 SQVTM and CDR2 ANQGSEA. This CDR3 spans 12 amino acids. The CDR3 spells CSPRDSTDTQYF. CDR3 sequence (DNA): TGCAGCCCGAGAGATAGCACAGATACGCAGTATTTT.

Details on this clone: The same CDR3 also results from other DNA sequences found in this sample. This chain connects TRBV5-1 to TRBJ1-6, with 10 bases aligning to TRBD1. Germline trimming cut 0 bases from V and 8 bases from J; bases unmatched to any gene: 2. Germline-derived CDR1 and CDR2 are SGHRS and YFSETQ. There are 15 residues in the CDR3. The CDR3 loop reads CASSLAGQGYSPLHF. The DNA for the CDR3 is TGCGCCAGCAGCTTGGCGGGACAGGGGTATTCACCCCTCCACTTT.

CDR3 amino acids: CASSERTGGNQPQHF. The CDR3 DNA reads as TGTGCCAGCAGTGAAAGAACAGGGGGCAATCAGCCCCAGCATTTT. The rearrangement uses TRBV2 and TRBJ1-5; 7 bases align to TRBD1. This CDR3 region has 15 residues. In germline, CDR1 is SNHLY, CDR2 FYNNEI. The J segment lost 2 bases and the V segment lost 2 bases, leaving 3 bases of the junction unmatched.

In this sample, this clone is medium-sized. V and J are TRBV4-3 and TRBJ1-2, with 11 bases identical to TRBD1. The CDR3 covers 16 residues. The junction had 8 bases not matched to a gene; V was cut back by 0 bases and J by 8 bases. The germline gives CDR1 LGHNA, CDR2 YSLEER. In nucleotides, the CDR3 is TGCGCCAGCAGCCAAGATAGGACAGGGGGCGGTGAAGGCTACACCTTC. Translating gives CASSQDRTGGGEGYTF.

V usage is TRBV9 and J usage is TRBJ2-3; the match to TRBD2 covers 8 bases. The germline CDR1 and CDR2 sequences are SGDLS and YYNGEE. V dropped 0 bases and J dropped 0; count of bases not matched to a gene: 3. CDR3 length equals 16 residues. DNA for the CDR3: TGTGCCAGCAGCGTAGAGTGGACTAGCAGCACAGATACGCAGTATTTT. This encodes CASSVEWTSSTDTQYF.

The gene calls are TRBV19 and TRBJ2-5; TRBD1 aligns across 7 bases. Germline CDR1 LNHDA, CDR2 SQIVND (reference sequence). V lost 2 bases and J lost 2; bases outside the gene matches: 5. This CDR3 is built from 15 residues. The CDR3 spells CASSIMGTAQETQYF. DNA for the CDR3: TGTGCCAGTAGTATAATGGGGACAGCTCAAGAGACCCAGTACTTC. Full variable domain (missing parts from reference TRBV19 and TRBJ2-5): DGGITQSPKYLFRKEGQNVTLSCEQNLNHDAMYWYRQDPGQGLRLIYYSQIVNDFQKGDIAEGYSVSREKKESFPLTVTSAQKNPTAFYLCASSIMGTAQETQYFGPGTRLLVL.

V and J are TRBV30 and TRBJ2-1; D is ambiguous. Trimming removed 2 bases at V and 7 bases at J, with 15 bases between. The germline V gene has CDR1 GTSNPN and CDR2 SVGIG (reference sequence). The CDR3 is made up of 14 amino acids. CDR3 sequence: CAWSSSNWGNEQFF. For the CDR3, the DNA is TGTGCCTGGAGTTCTTCCAATTGGGGAAATGAGCAGTTCTTC.

The rearrangement links TRBV29-1 to TRBJ2-7; weak D call: TRBD2 (5 bases). The CDR3 contains 12 residues. The germline gives CDR1 SQVTM, CDR2 ANQGSEA. V was pared by 6 bases and J by 4 bases, with 13 bases between. In DNA form, the CDR3 reads TGCAGCGTGGCCCGTTCGGGATACGAGCAGTACTTC. Amino acid sequence: CSVARSGYEQYF.

This clone was seen a few times. This chain joins TRBV20-1 and TRBJ1-5; no firm D call. Germline loops: CDR1 DFQATT, CDR2 SNEGSKA (reference sequence). The CDR3 loop spans 11 amino acids. Trimming removed 6 bases at V and 11 bases at J, with 14 bases between. The CDR3 DNA sequence: TGCAGTGCGCAGATTGGTATGGCCCAGCATTTT. This translates into CSAQIGMAQHF.

This chain uses TRBV5-1 with TRBJ1-2; no firm D call. V lost 4 bases and J 3 bases, leaving 13 bases between the germline ends. This CDR3 is 14 amino acids long. Germline V lookup: CDR1 SGHRS, CDR2 YFSETQ. CDR3 residues: CASSRESLYYGYTF. In nucleotides, the CDR3 is TGCGCCAGCAGCCGGGAATCCTTATACTATGGCTACACCTTC.

The genes are TRBV29-1 and TRBJ2-7; D unresolved. The germline V gene has CDR1 SQVTM and CDR2 ANQGSEA. V gave up 6 bases and J gave up 2 bases, with 14 bases separating them. The length of the CDR3 is 13 residues. The CDR3 region has the DNA TGCAGCGTCCGCAGTACTGTACCCTACGAGCAGTACTTC. Amino acid sequence: CSVRSTVPYEQYF.

V usage is TRBV6-5 and J usage is TRBJ2-3, with 9 bases lining up with TRBD1. Germline lookup yields CDR1 MNHEY and CDR2 SVGAGI. CDR3 size: 15 residues. V lost 8 bases, J lost 9 bases, and 15 bases stayed unmatched. The CDR3 region is CASGALGGTGRTQYF. CDR3 DNA sequence: TGTGCCAGCGGAGCTTTAGGTGGGACAGGGAGAACGCAGTATTTT.

There are a few counts of this clone. The rearrangement uses TRBV4-1 and TRBJ2-5, with 11 bases matching TRBD2. This CDR3 has 16 residues. Losses at the gene ends were 4 bases for V and 1 base for J; bases not matched to a gene: 5. Germline CDR1 MGHRA, CDR2 YSYEKL. The CDR3 region is CASSRTSGPFQETQYF. CDR3 bases: TGCGCCAGCAGCCGGACTAGCGGGCCGTTCCAAGAGACCCAGTACTTC.

V and J are TRBV5-4 and TRBJ1-1; TRBD1 matches at 9 bases. The ends lost 2 bases at V and 5 bases at J; junction bases unmatched: 4. Germline V lookup: CDR1 SGHNT, CDR2 YYREEE (reference sequence). The CDR3 totals 14 residues. As DNA, the CDR3 is TGTGCCAGCAGCTTTGGGACAGGGTGGACTGAAGCTTTCTTT. This encodes CASSFGTGWTEAFF.

This clone turned up a few times. This chain connects TRBV7-2 to TRBJ2-6, with TRBD2 identical over 7 bases. Unmatched junction bases numbered 2, after V lost 3 bases and J lost 0 bases. The CDR3 loop spans 16 amino acids. The V gene's germline CDR1 is SGHTA and CDR2 FQGNSA. The CDR3 DNA follows: TGTGCCAGCAGCTTTGGCGGGGGCTCTGGGGCCAACGTCCTGACTTTC. Translated, it gives CASSFGGGSGANVLTF.

This clone was recorded a few times. The chain combines TRBV2 with TRBJ2-5; maybe TRBD2 (7 bases). V lost 6 bases and J 1 base, leaving 12 bases between the germline ends. CDR3 length: 14 residues. CDR1 is SNHLY, CDR2 FYNNEI, per germline. As DNA, the CDR3 is TGTGCCAGCAGCTGGGGGGGGCCCCAAGAGACCCAGTACTTC. Its translation is CASSWGGPQETQYF.

CDR3 amino acids: CASSQRAGGQETQYF. CDR3 DNA: TGTGCCAGCAGTCAACGGGCGGGGGGTCAAGAGACCCAGTACTTC. The chain has TRBV6-1 and TRBJ2-5; the match to TRBD2 covers 8 bases. The germline V gene has CDR1 MNHNS and CDR2 SASEGT. J lost 2 bases, V lost 5 bases, and 7 bases had no gene match. This CDR3 region has 15 residues.

The chain couples TRBV19 to TRBJ2-1; no firm D call. Germline assignment: CDR1 LNHDA and CDR2 SQIVND (reference sequence). Trimming shortened V by 4 bases and J by 6 bases, and 10 bases separated the two germline ends. This CDR3 has 13 residues. In nucleotides, the CDR3 is TGTGCCAGTAGTAGGATCGTAGGCAATGAGCAGTTCTTC. This gives the protein CASSRIVGNEQFF.

The chain combines TRBV4-2 with TRBJ2-7; D ambiguous. Germline CDR1 is LGHNA and CDR2 is YNFKEQ. Trimming removed 0 bases from V and 6 bases from J, with 12 bases in between. This CDR3 has 14 residues. The CDR3 loop reads CASSQEVSTFEQYF. Written as DNA, the CDR3 is TGTGCCAGCAGCCAAGAAGTTTCCACTTTCGAGCAGTACTTC.

This chain links TRBV30 with TRBJ2-1; no definite D call. There are 14 residues in the CDR3. Deletions cut 2 bases from V and 5 bases from J, with 13 bases between. Germline V gene lookup returns CDR1 GTSNPN and CDR2 SVGIG (reference sequence). DNA of the CDR3: TGTGCCTGGAGTATTGCGGCTTTCCACAATGAGCAGTTCTTC. Residues: CAWSIAAFHNEQFF.

This clone was counted a few times. The CDR3: CSVPGNYGYTF. The DNA for the CDR3 is TGCAGCGTTCCGGGTAACTATGGCTACACCTTC. The chain has TRBV29-1 and TRBJ1-2, with D unresolved. CDR1 is SQVTM and CDR2 is ANQGSEA in the germline V gene. The V gene lost 5 bases and the J gene lost 1 base, with 5 bases spanning the gap. CDR3 length: 11 residues.